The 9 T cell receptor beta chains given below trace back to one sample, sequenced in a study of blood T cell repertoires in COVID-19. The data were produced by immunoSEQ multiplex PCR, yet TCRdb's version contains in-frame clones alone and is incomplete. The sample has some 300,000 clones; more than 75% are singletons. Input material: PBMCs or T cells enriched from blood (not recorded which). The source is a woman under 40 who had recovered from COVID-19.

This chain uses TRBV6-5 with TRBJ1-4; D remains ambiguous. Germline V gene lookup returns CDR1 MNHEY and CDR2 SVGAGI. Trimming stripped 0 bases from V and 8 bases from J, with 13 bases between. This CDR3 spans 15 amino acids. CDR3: CASSYSVKAGEKLFF. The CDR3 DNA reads TGTGCCAGCAGTTACTCGGTCAAGGCAGGCGAAAAACTGTTTTTT.

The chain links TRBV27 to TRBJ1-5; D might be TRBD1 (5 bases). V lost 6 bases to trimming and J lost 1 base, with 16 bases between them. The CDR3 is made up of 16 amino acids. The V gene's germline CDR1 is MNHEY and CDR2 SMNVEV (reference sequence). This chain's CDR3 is CASSRAGGASNQPQHF. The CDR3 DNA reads TGTGCCAGCAGCAGGGCGGGGGGTGCAAGCAATCAGCCCCAGCATTTT.

The CDR3 coding sequence is TGTGCCACCTCCTACGGGACAGACAATGAGCAGTTCTTC. Translation gives CATSYGTDNEQFF. The V gene is TRBV15, the J gene TRBJ2-1; 7 bases line up with TRBD1. This CDR3 spans 13 amino acids. CDR1 LNHNV and CDR2 YYDKDF come from the germline V gene (reference sequence). The ends lost 8 bases at V and 5 bases at J; junction bases unmatched: 6. Looking up the rest from reference TRBV15 and TRBJ2-1 gives the full variable domain: DAMVIQNPRYQVTQFGKPVTLSCSQTLNHNVMYWYQQKSSQAPKLLFHYYDKDFNNEADTPDNFQSRRPNTSFCFLDIRSPGLGDTAMYLCATSYGTDNEQFFGPGTRLTVL.

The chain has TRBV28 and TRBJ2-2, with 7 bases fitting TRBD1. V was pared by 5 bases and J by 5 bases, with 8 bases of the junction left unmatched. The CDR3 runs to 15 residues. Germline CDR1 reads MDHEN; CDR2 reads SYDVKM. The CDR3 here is CASSPPGQRTGELFF. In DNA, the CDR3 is TGTGCCAGCAGTCCCCCGGGACAGCGGACCGGGGAGCTGTTTTTT.

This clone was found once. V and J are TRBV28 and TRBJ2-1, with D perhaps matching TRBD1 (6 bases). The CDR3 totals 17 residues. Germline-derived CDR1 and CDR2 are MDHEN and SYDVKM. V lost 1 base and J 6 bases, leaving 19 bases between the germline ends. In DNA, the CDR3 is TGTGCCAGCAGTTTATTAATCGGGGCAGGGGCGGGCAATGAGCAGTTCTTC. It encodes CASSLLIGAGAGNEQFF.

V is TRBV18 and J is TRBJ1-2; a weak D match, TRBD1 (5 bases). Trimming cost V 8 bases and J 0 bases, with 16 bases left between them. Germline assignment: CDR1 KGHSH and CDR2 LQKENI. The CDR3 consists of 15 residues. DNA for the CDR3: TGTGCCAGCAACATGGGGGGAGACCCTAACTATGGCTACACCTTC. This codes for CASNMGGDPNYGYTF. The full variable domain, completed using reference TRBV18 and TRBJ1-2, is NAGVMQNPRHLVRRRGQEARLRCSPMKGHSHVYWYRQLPEEGLKFMVYLQKENIIDESGMPKERFSAEFPKEGPSILRIQQVVRGDSAAYFCASNMGGDPNYGYTFGSGTRLTVV.

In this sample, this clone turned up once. The DNA of the CDR3 is TGTGCCAGCAGCTTATGGCTAGCGGGGGACACCGGGGAGCTGTTTTTT. Protein sequence: CASSLWLAGDTGELFF. J is TRBJ2-2 and V is TRBV7-8; 10 nucleotides agree with TRBD2. The CDR3 contains 16 residues. V trimming: 2 bases; J trimming: 3 bases; junction bases outside the gene matches: 3. CDR1 and CDR2 (germline): SGHVS, FQNEAQ. The variable domain in full, with the rest retrieved from reference TRBV7-8 and TRBJ2-2, is GAGVSQSPRYKVAKRGQDVALRCDPISGHVSLFWYQQALGQGPEFLTYFQNEAQLDKSGLPSDRFFAERPEGSVSTLKIQRTQQEDSAVYLCASSLWLAGDTGELFFGEGSRLTVL.

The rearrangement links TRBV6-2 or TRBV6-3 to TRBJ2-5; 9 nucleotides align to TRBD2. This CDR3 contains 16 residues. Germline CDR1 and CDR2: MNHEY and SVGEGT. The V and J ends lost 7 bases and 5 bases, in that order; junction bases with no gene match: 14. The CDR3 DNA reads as TGTGCCAGCAATTATGGTCCGGCGGGGGGGCCGGAGACCCAGTACTTC. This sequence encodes CASNYGPAGGPETQYF.

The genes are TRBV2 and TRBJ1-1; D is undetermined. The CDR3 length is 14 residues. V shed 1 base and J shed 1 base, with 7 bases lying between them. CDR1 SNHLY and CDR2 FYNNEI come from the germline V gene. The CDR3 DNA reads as TGTGCCAGCAGTGAAGTTGTGAGGAACACTGAAGCTTTCTTT. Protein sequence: CASSEVVRNTEAFF.